This record concerns one T cell receptor beta chain sequence. Germline V gene lookup returns CDR1 MDHEN and CDR2 SYDVKM. The ends were cut back, 6 bases at V and 3 bases at J, with 12 bases in the middle. The CDR3 contains 14 residues. This specimen comes from a study of blood T cell repertoires in COVID-19. Repertoires were generated with immunoSEQ multiplex PCR, while TCRdb's copy carries only in-frame clones and drops some. The data show hundreds of thousands of clones, about 88% seen once. The chain carries TRBV28 and TRBJ1-5; TRBD1 might be the D (6 bases). The sample taken for sequencing was peripheral blood. The clonotype was recovered from a woman between 65 and 79 years old with COVID-19, enrolled during active disease. The CDR3 reads CASSSDRSNQPQHF. Here the CDR3 DNA reads TGTGCCAGCAGCTCCGACAGGTCCAATCAGCCCCAGCATTTT. The entire variable domain, with the rest obtained from reference TRBV28 and TRBJ1-5, is as follows: DVKVTQSSRYLVKRTGEKVFLECVQDMDHENMFWYRQDPGLGLRLIYFSYDVKMKEKGDIPEGYSVSREKKERFSLILESASTNQTSMYLCASSSDRSNQPQHFGDGTRLSIL.